Reported below is one T cell receptor (beta chain). The target antigen is unknown. This record comes from a study of blood T cells in healthy people across ages. Whole-study findings and limits: It was the long-lived donors that had more naive CD4+ cells and higher diversity than aged donors. Older age went with lower TCR beta diversity per million T cells, in a roughly linear way.

A second about 7 to 12 cycle PCR used barcoded and J-beta primers. TCRdb used MiXCR to reprocess the 5' RACE reads, holding one entry per CDR3 protein. The table lists more than 650,000 distinct CDR3 sequences, roughly 25% of them singletons. Total RNA was isolated from each sample in quantities of at least 5 micrograms. The J segment lost 5 bases and the V segment lost 6 bases, leaving 9 bases of the junction unmatched. The CDR3 extends over 14 amino acids. This sample also belongs to another study, concerning T cells of mothers and their children.

The chain carries TRBV12-3 or TRBV12-4 and TRBJ1-2; 7 positions agree with TRBD1. The receptor's source is a boy aged 5-17 years in good health. Specimen: blood. The CDR3 region has the DNA TGTGCCAGCAGCACGACAGGGCGCGCATATGGCTACACCTTC. This codes for CASSTTGRAYGYTF.